This T cell receptor beta chain was recorded in a study of graft-versus-host responses after intestinal transplantation. Study results and caveats: Researchers found GvH clones in recipient marrow, and some showed up first in ileum or blood.

A few counts support this clone. What it binds is not known. Data came from immunoSEQ multiplex PCR; TCRdb stores just in-frame clones and leaves some out. The sample has more than 20,000 clones, over 65% seen once; the top ten hold about 1.1%. The CDR3 is made up of 15 amino acids. Germline V gene data show CDR1 as LNHDA and CDR2 as SQIVND (reference sequence). V shed 6 bases and J 6 bases; nucleotides not matched to a gene: 11. V is TRBV19 and J is TRBJ1-5; 7 bases align to TRBD1. The source of this sequence is a human patient who received an intestinal transplant, so some T cells may come from the graft donor. This sample comprised PBMCs, obtained approximately 28 days after intestinal transplant. The CDR3 DNA follows: TGTGCCAGTAGAGAAACGACAGGGTCGGGTCAGCCCCAGCATTTT. Translation: CASRETTGSGQPQHF.